Below are 3 T cell receptor beta chains sequenced from a single sample in a study of blood T cell repertoires in COVID-19. Clones were read by immunoSEQ multiplex PCR, and TCRdb kept only the in-frame ones, dropping some. The sample yields roughly 78,000 clones, roughly 88% seen once. Sequenced material: peripheral blood. The receptors shown here come from a man aged 45-65 years with acute or convalescent COVID-19.

This sequence joins TRBV10-2 and TRBJ2-1, with a weak D call TRBD2 (5 bases). The CDR3 covers 15 residues. Germline assignment: CDR1 WSHSY and CDR2 SAAADI. Deletions cut 3 bases from V and 4 bases from J, with 13 bases between. Here the CDR3 reads CASSDNRLRYNEQFF. In nucleotides, the CDR3 is TGCGCCAGCAGTGATAATAGACTAAGATACAATGAGCAGTTCTTC.

V usage is TRBV6-1 and J usage is TRBJ1-2; no clear D. This CDR3 has 13 residues. Between the trimmed V and J ends, which lost 2 bases and 6 bases, there was a span of 10 bases. Germline assignment: CDR1 MNHNS and CDR2 SASEGT. DNA of the CDR3: TGTGCCAGCAGTGAAAAGGGAGTGAATGGCTACACCTTC. Encoded protein: CASSEKGVNGYTF.

The chain joins TRBV27 to TRBJ2-5, with 8 bases fitting TRBD1. After removal of 8 bases from V and 5 bases from J, the junction contained 19 bases not matched to a gene. This CDR3 is built from 17 residues. The germline V gene has CDR1 MNHEY and CDR2 SMNVEV (reference sequence). CDR3 sequence: CASWSPGRGLRGETQYF. CDR3 sequence (DNA): TGTGCCAGCTGGTCCCCGGGCAGGGGGCTAAGAGGGGAGACCCAGTACTTC.